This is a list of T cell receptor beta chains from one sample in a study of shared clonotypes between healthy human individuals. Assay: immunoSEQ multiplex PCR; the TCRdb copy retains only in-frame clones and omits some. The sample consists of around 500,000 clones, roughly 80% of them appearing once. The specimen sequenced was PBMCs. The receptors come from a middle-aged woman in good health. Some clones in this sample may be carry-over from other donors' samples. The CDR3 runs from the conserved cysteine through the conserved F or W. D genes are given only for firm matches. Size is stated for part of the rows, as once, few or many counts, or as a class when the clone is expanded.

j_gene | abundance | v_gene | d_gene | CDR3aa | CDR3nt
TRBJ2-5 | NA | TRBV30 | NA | CAWETGSETQYF | TGTGCCTGGGAAACAGGGTCTGAGACCCAGTACTTC
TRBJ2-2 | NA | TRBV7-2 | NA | CASSLNSGELFF | TGTGCCAGCAGCTTAAACTCCGGGGAGCTGTTTTTT
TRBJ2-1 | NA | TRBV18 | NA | CASSPRARNRNEQFF | TGTGCCAGCTCACCACGAGCCAGAAACCGCAATGAGCAGTTCTTC
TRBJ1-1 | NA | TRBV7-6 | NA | CASSLERNTEAFF | TGTGCCAGCAGCTTAGAACGGAACACTGAAGCTTTCTTT
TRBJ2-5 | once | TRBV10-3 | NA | CAISESPAGQETQYF | TGTGCCATCAGTGAGTCCCCTGCAGGACAAGAGACCCAGTACTTC
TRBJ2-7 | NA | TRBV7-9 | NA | CASSLAGRSYEQYF | TGTGCCAGCAGCTTAGCAGGGAGAAGCTACGAGCAGTACTTC
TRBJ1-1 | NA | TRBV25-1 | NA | CASRGGTEAFF | TGTGCCAGCAGAGGGGGCACTGAAGCTTTCTTT
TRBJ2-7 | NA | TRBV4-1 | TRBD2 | CASSLLAGGPYEQYF | TGCGCCAGCAGCCTTCTAGCGGGAGGGCCCTACGAGCAGTACTTC
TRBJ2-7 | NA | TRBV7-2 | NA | CASSLQVGSVPPYEQYF | TGTGCCAGCAGCTTACAGGTCGGGAGTGTCCCGCCCTACGAGCAGTACTTC
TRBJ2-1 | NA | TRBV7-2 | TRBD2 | CASSGLAGYNEQFF | TGTGCCAGCTCGGGGCTAGCGGGGTACAATGAGCAGTTCTTC
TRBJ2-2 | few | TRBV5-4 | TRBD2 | CASSLGQRGTNTGELFF | TGTGCCAGCAGCTTGGGGCAGCGGGGGACCAACACCGGGGAGCTGTTTTTT
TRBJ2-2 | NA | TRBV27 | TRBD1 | CASSFAGTANTGELFF | TGTGCCAGCAGTTTTGCCGGGACAGCGAACACCGGGGAGCTGTTTTTT
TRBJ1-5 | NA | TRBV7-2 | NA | CASSLAIQGNQPQHF | TGTGCCAGCAGCTTAGCGATACAGGGTAATCAGCCCCAGCATTTT
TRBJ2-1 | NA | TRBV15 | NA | CATSRDYEDEQFF | TGTGCCACCAGCAGAGATTATGAGGATGAGCAGTTCTTC
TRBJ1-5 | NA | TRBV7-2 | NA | CASSLVSGNNQPQHF | TGTGCCAGCAGCTTAGTGTCGGGGAACAATCAGCCCCAGCATTTT
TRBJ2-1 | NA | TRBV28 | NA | CASTLGQRYNEQFF | TGTGCCAGCACCCTGGGACAACGCTACAATGAGCAGTTCTTC
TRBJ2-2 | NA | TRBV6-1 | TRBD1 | CASSGRQGPNTGELFF | TGTGCCAGCAGTGGAAGACAGGGGCCGAACACCGGGGAGCTGTTTTTT
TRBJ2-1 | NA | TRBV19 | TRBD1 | CASSIGDRGLYNEQFF | TGTGCCAGTAGTATAGGGGACAGGGGGCTCTACAATGAGCAGTTCTTC
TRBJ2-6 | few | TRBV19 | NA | CASRGSGANVLTF | TGTGCCAGTAGGGGATCTGGGGCCAACGTCCTGACTTTC
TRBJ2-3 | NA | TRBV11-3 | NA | CASSLAASTDTQYF | TGTGCCAGCAGCTTAGCGGCGAGCACAGATACGCAGTATTTT
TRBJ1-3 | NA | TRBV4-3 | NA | CASSQQGRGNTIYF | TGCGCCAGCAGCCAGCAAGGACGCGGAAACACCATATATTTT
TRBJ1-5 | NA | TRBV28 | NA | CASSQNQPQHF | TGTGCCAGCAGTCAGAATCAGCCCCAGCATTTT
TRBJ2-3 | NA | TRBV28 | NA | CASGWWSTDTQYF | TGTGCCAGCGGATGGTGGAGCACAGATACGCAGTATTTT
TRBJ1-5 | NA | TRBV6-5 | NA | CASSTTWRDKPQHF | TGTGCCAGCAGTACTACGTGGAGGGACAAGCCCCAGCATTTT
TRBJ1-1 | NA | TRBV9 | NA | CASSEGGNTEAFF | TGTGCCAGCAGCGAAGGGGGAAACACTGAAGCTTTCTTT
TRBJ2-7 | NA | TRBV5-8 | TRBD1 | CASSYGPGTGPF | TGTGCCAGCAGCTATGGCCCCGGGACAGGGCCCTTC
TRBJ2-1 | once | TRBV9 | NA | CASSVEGSWRGRDEQFF | TGTGCCAGCAGCGTCGAAGGGTCATGGAGGGGCCGGGATGAGCAGTTCTTC
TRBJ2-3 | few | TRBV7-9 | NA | CASSLRGAGLTDTQYF | TGTGCCAGCAGCTTAAGAGGTGCGGGGCTCACAGATACGCAGTATTTT
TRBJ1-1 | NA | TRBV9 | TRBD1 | CASSVARDRGDTEAFF | TGTGCCAGCAGCGTAGCTAGGGACAGGGGAGACACTGAAGCTTTCTTT
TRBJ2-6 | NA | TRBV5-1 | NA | CASSSSVRGGVAVLTF | TGCGCCAGCAGCTCATCCGTAAGGGGCGGGGTCGCCGTCCTGACTTTC
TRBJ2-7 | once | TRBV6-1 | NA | CASRNHGNDEQYF | TGTGCCAGCAGGAATCACGGTAACGACGAGCAGTACTTC
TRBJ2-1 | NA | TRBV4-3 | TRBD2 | CASSQRLASYNEQFF | TGCGCCAGCAGCCAGAGACTAGCTTCCTACAATGAGCAGTTCTTC
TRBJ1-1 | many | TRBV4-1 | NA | CASSPLGQGGNTEAFF | TGCGCCAGCAGCCCCTTAGGGCAGGGAGGTAACACTGAAGCTTTCTTT
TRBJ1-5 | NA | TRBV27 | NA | CASSRRGFSRGGNQPQHF | TGTGCCAGCAGCCGAAGAGGGTTCTCTCGAGGGGGCAATCAGCCCCAGCATTTT
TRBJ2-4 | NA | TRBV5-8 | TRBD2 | CASSKIRGGKNIQYF | TGTGCCAGCAGCAAGATACGGGGGGGCAAAAACATTCAGTACTTC
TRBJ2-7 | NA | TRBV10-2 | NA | CASSDRVGTGYEQYF | TGCGCCAGCAGTGATAGGGTGGGAACAGGCTACGAGCAGTACTTC
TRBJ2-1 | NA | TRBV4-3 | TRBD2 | CASSQDGTSGSQFF | TGCGCCAGCAGCCAAGATGGGACTAGCGGGAGTCAGTTCTTC
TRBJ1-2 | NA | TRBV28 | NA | CASSLMTRGYTF | TGTGCCAGCAGTTTGATGACCCGGGGCTACACCTTC
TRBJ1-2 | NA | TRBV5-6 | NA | CASSSGIRGYGYTF | TGTGCCAGCAGCTCAGGGATTCGAGGTTATGGCTACACCTTC
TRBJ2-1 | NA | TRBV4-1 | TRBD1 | CASSQPGQPYNEQFF | TGCGCCAGCAGCCAGCCGGGACAGCCCTACAATGAGCAGTTCTTC
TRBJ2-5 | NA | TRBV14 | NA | CASSQGRTRQETQYF | TGTGCCAGCAGCCAAGGGCGGACACGGCAAGAGACCCAGTACTTC
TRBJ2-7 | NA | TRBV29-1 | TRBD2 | CSVDRASGRAQIF | TGCAGCGTTGATCGGGCTAGCGGGAGGGCCCAGATCTTC
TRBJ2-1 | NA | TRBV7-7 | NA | CASSPNFAYNEQFF | TGTGCCAGCAGCCCTAACTTTGCCTACAATGAGCAGTTCTTC
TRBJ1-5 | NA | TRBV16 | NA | CASSQWTFSNQPQHF | TGTGCCAGCAGCCAATGGACATTTAGCAATCAGCCCCAGCATTTT
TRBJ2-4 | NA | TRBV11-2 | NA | CASSLVAGTAKNIQYF | TGTGCCAGCAGCTTAGTCGCCGGGACAGCCAAAAACATTCAGTACTTC
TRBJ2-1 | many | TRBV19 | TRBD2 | CASSKRERYNEQFF | TGTGCCAGTAGTAAGCGGGAGCGTTACAATGAGCAGTTCTTC
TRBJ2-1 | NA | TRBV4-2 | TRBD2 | CASSQDPSGTHYNEQFF | TGTGCCAGCAGCCAAGATCCTAGCGGGACGCACTACAATGAGCAGTTCTTC
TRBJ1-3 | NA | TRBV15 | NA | CATSRGQGNTIYF | TGTGCCACCAGCAGAGGACAGGGAAACACCATATATTTT
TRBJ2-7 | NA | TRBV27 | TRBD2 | CASSLKAGASESYEQYF | TGTGCCAGCAGTTTAAAGGCGGGAGCGTCTGAATCCTACGAGCAGTACTTC
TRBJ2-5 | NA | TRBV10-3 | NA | CAISATGLETQYF | TGTGCCATCAGTGCTACAGGGCTGGAGACCCAGTACTTC
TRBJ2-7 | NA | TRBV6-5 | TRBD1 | CASSYYVPDRGHEQYF | TGTGCCAGCAGTTACTACGTTCCGGACAGGGGTCACGAGCAGTACTTC
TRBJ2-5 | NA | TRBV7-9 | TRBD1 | CASTRPTGGQETQYF | TGTGCCAGCACCCGACCGACAGGGGGGCAAGAGACCCAGTACTTC
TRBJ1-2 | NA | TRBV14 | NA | CASSQDRVGYTF | TGTGCCAGCAGCCAAGATCGGGTCGGCTACACCTTC
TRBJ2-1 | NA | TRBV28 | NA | CASSRTASYNEQFF | TGTGCCAGCAGTCGGACAGCGTCCTACAATGAGCAGTTCTTC
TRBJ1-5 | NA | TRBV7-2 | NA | CASSLRYSNQPQHF | TGTGCCAGCAGCTTACGGTATAGCAATCAGCCCCAGCATTTT